This T cell receptor beta chain was captured in a study of radiotherapy plus CTLA-4 blockade in lung cancer. The method was immunoSEQ multiplex PCR; TCRdb's version includes in-frame clones alone and lacks a portion of them. The top ten clones hold roughly 3.5% of a sample with some 92,000 clones, 82% of them seen once. It was focal radiation plus CTLA-4 blockade with ipilimumab that patients with chemo-refractory metastatic non-small-cell lung cancer received. Overall study findings and caveats: Some TCR clones had been derived from tumors. These clones expanded in peripheral blood after radiotherapy plus ipilimumab. Interferon-beta and early blood T cell clone dynamics reportedly predicted response best.

Germline CDR1 is SGHAT and CDR2 is FQNNGV. Unmatched junction bases numbered 4, after V lost 5 bases and J lost 2 bases. CDR3 length: 15 residues. Regarding this clone: Its antigen is currently unknown.

The sequencing used peripheral blood, collected from a patient treated with radiotherapy plus ipilimumab. The V gene is TRBV11-2, the J gene TRBJ1-5, with TRBD1 matching 9 bases. This TCR came from a human donor with non-small cell lung cancer who had a partial response to radiotherapy plus ipilimumab. The DNA of the CDR3 is TGTGCCAGCAGCGCGGGACAGGGTCGCAATCAGCCCCAGCATTTT. It codes for CASSAGQGRNQPQHF. The complete variable domain, with remaining parts taken from reference TRBV11-2 and TRBJ1-5, reads EAGVAQSPRYKIIEKRQSVAFWCNPISGHATLYWYQQILGQGPKLLIQFQNNGVVDDSQLPKDRFSAERLKGVDSTLKIQPAKLEDSAVYLCASSAGQGRNQPQHFGDGTRLSIL.